These T cell receptor beta chains were read from a single sample in a study of blood T cells in healthy people across ages. TCRdb re-analysed the 5' RACE reads in MiXCR, keeping a single row per CDR3 protein. There are 850,000 or so distinct CDR3 sequences in the sample; 25% to 30% occur only once, and 15% to 20% lies in the top ten. Sequencing was done on a sample of blood. Every receptor here comes from a woman of 80 years or more in good health. CDR3s leave out the opening cysteine and the closing phenylalanine or tryptophan. Each record gives: V gene, J gene, D gene, CDR3 protein. A D gene is named only where the DNA matches it firmly.

TRBV12-3/TRBV12-4,TRBJ2-4,.,ASSSRSGELAKNIQY
TRBV18,TRBJ1-2,TRBD1,ASSPGTGRIGYT
TRBV15,TRBJ2-1,TRBD2,ATSRPGLAGYNEQF
TRBV28,TRBJ2-2,.,ASRIEGIGELF
TRBV7-2,TRBJ1-2,.,ASSSGVPLNYGYT
TRBV16,TRBJ1-1,.,ASSHLQGWNTEAF
TRBV30,TRBJ1-3,.,AWSTGTLGNTIY
TRBV7-2,TRBJ2-2,TRBD1,ASSFRQGGAGELF
TRBV12-3/TRBV12-4,TRBJ2-5,.,ASSLGTANQGTQY
TRBV9,TRBJ2-2,.,ASSTHPEGELF
TRBV10-3,TRBJ2-7,TRBD1,AIIITGTGRTYEQY
TRBV11-3,TRBJ1-6,.,ASRFQAENSPLH
TRBV25-1,TRBJ1-1,.,ASSESKIVGTEAF
TRBV12-3/TRBV12-4,TRBJ1-6,TRBD1,ASSPRTGRTPLH
TRBV4-1,TRBJ1-2,.,ASSPEPTGWSYT
TRBV20-1,TRBJ2-6,.,SARDPRRGALTGANVLT
TRBV28,TRBJ2-7,.,ASSSDRLEQY
TRBV20-1,TRBJ2-7,TRBD1,SARGQGFYEQY
TRBV15,TRBJ2-3,TRBD2,ATSSRLAGLTDTQY
TRBV7-9,TRBJ1-2,TRBD1,ASSLAVQGAVGYT
TRBV7-2,TRBJ2-3,TRBD2,ASSLLPILAGGRADTQY
TRBV6-5,TRBJ2-7,TRBD1,ASSYSNRGTYEQY
TRBV10-3,TRBJ1-2,.,AISPASDYGYT
TRBV6-5,TRBJ2-5,.,ASRDSAETQY
TRBV7-9,TRBJ1-1,.,ASSSPDRSATEAF
TRBV6-4,TRBJ2-3,.,ASRDRVSTGTQY
TRBV14,TRBJ1-6,TRBD1,ASSPLRTGGNSPLH
TRBV7-8,TRBJ2-1,TRBD2,ASSLAFEDSGGRYNEQF
TRBV7-2,TRBJ2-1,.,ASSLDSGPGYNEQF
TRBV2,TRBJ2-5,.,ASSDRGLGQETQY
TRBV4-3,TRBJ2-1,.,ASSPEGSSYNEQF
TRBV28,TRBJ2-7,.,ASRRNKLIDEQY
TRBV20-1,TRBJ2-3,TRBD2,SARGGLAADTQY
TRBV15,TRBJ2-1,TRBD2,ATSRGASGGQYNEQF
TRBV30,TRBJ2-3,.,AWTGSRADTQY
TRBV4-1,TRBJ1-2,.,ASSQLWRGGDYGYT
TRBV7-2,TRBJ2-1,TRBD1,ASSTYRGRNNEQF
TRBV29-1,TRBJ2-3,TRBD2,SVDSGGAQGTQY
TRBV20-1,TRBJ1-2,TRBD1,SALPGQGNDGGYT
TRBV24-1,TRBJ2-5,TRBD1,ATSDDRVPTETQY
TRBV6-2/TRBV6-3,TRBJ1-5,.,ASNLEGQSNQPQH
TRBV3-1,TRBJ2-2,TRBD2,ASSQGGGWPNTGELF
TRBV7-2,TRBJ2-7,TRBD1,ASSRRQGGSYEQY
TRBV7-2,.,.,ASSSNYNEQY
TRBV7-9,TRBJ2-5,.,ASSNSKTEQY
TRBV14,.,TRBD2,ASSRLSGGAVEQY
TRBV7-2,TRBJ1-5,TRBD1,ASRQTGGGGGNQPQH
TRBV5-8,TRBJ1-4,.,ASRRTGQGNEKLF
TRBV4-2,TRBJ1-5,.,ASSQGPGGNQPQH
TRBV7-9,TRBJ2-1,TRBD2,ASSPGIAGGNEQF
TRBV20-1,TRBJ2-3,.,SARDPMGRLSTDTQY
TRBV7-2,TRBJ2-5,TRBD1,ASSLETGGETQY
TRBV7-2,TRBJ2-5,TRBD2,ASSSGQRGPGETQY
TRBV7-2,TRBJ2-5,.,ASSLAYGDQETQY
TRBV5-1,TRBJ2-3,TRBD1,ASSDTGATGTDTQY
TRBV7-8,TRBJ1-2,.,ASSLLRGSYGYT
TRBV9,TRBJ1-1,.,ASSVQAASPEAF
TRBV7-9,TRBJ2-2,.,ASSPTRVANTGELF
TRBV28,.,.,ASTLDSSLTGNYEQY
TRBV6-2/TRBV6-3,TRBJ2-1,TRBD2,ASSRPSSGGGNEQF